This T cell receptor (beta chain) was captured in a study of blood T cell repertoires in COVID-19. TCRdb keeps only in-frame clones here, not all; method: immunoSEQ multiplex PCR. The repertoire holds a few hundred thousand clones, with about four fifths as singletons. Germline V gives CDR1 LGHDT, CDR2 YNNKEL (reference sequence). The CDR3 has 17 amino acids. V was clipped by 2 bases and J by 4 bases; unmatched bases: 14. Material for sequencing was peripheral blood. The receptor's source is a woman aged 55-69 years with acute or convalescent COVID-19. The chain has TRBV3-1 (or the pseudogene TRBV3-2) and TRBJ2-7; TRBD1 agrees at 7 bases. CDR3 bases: TGTGCCAGCAGCCAAAAATCGACAGGGATCTTCGCATACGAGCAGTACTTC. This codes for CASSQKSTGIFAYEQYF.